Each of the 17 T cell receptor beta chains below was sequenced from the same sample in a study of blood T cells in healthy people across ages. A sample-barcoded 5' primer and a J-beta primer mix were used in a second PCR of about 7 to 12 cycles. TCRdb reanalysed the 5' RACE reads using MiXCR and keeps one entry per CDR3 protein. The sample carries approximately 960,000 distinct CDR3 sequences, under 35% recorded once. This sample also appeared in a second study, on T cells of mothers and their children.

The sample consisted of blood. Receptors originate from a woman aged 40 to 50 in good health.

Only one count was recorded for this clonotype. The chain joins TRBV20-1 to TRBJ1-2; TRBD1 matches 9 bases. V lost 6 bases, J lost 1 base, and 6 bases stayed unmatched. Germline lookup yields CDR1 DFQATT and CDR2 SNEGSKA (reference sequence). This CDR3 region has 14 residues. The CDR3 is CSARTGDSNYGYTF. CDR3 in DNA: TGCAGTGCGAGGACAGGGGATAGTAACTATGGCTACACCTTC.

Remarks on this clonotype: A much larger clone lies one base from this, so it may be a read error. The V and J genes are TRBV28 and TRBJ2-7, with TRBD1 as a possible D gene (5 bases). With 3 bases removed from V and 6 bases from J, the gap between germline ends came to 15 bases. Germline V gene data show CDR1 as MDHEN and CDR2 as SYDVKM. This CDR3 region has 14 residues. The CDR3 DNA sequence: TGTGCCAGCAGTTTGCGACAGATAGTCCGCGAGCAGTACTTC. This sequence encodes CASSLRQIVREQYF.

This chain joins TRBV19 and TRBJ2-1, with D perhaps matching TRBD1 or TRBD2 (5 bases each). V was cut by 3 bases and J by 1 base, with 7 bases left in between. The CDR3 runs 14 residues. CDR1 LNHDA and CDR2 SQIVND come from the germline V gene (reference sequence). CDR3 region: CASSMWGSYNEQFF. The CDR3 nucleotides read TGTGCCAGTAGTATGTGGGGGTCCTACAATGAGCAGTTCTTC.

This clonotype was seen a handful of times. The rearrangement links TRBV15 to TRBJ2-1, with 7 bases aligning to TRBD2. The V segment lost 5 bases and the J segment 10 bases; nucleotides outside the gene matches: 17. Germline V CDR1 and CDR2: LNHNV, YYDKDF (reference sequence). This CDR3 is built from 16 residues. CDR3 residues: CATSALVSGPSEEQFF. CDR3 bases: TGTGCCACCAGCGCTCTCGTTAGCGGGCCCTCGGAGGAGCAGTTCTTC.

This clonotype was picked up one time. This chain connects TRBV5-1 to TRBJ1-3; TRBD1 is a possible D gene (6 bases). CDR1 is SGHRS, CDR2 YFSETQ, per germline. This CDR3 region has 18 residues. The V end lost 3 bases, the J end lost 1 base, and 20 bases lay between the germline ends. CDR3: CASSSSGTNIFSGNTIYF. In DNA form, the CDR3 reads TGCGCCAGCAGCTCATCCGGGACAAACATTTTTTCTGGAAACACCATATATTTT.

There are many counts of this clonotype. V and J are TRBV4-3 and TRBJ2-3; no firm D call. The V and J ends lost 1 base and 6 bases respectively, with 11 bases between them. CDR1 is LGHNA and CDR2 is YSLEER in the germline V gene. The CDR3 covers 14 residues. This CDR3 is CASSQVPPRDTQYF. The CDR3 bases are TGCGCCAGCAGCCAAGTCCCCCCTCGGGATACGCAGTATTTT.

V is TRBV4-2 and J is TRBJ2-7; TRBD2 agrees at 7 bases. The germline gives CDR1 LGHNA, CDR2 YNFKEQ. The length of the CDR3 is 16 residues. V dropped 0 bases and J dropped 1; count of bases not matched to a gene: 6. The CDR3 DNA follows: TGTGCCAGCAGCCAAGATTACGGGGGGTCATCCTACGAGCAGTACTTC. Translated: CASSQDYGGSSYEQYF.

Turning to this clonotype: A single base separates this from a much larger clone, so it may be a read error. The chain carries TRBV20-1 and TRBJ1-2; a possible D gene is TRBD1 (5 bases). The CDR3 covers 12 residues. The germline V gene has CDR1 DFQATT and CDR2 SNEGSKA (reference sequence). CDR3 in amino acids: CNAEGRRDGYTF. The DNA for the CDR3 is TGCAATGCTGAGGGGCGGAGGGATGGCTACACCTTC.

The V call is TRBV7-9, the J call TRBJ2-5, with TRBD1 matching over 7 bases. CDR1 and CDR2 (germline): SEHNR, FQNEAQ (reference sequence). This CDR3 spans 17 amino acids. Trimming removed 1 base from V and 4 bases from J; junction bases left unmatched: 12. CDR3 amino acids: CASSLGSRAGGPETQYF. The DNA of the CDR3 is TGTGCCAGCAGCTTAGGATCCCGGGCAGGGGGTCCAGAGACCCAGTACTTC.

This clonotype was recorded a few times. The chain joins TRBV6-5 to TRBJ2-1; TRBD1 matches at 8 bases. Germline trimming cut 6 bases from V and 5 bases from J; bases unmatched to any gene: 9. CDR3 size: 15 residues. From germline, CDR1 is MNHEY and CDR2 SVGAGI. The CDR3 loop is CASRARQGMNNEQFF. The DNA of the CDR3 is TGTGCCAGCAGAGCCAGACAGGGGATGAACAATGAGCAGTTCTTC.

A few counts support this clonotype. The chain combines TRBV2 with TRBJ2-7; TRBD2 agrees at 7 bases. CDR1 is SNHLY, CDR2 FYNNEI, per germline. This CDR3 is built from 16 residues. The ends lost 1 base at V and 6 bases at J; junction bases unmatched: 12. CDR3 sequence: CASSEGLGLGEGEQYF. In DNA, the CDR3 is TGTGCCAGCAGTGAAGGTCTGGGACTCGGGGAGGGCGAGCAGTACTTC. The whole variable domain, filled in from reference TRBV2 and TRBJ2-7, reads EPEVTQTPSHQVTQMGQEVILRCVPISNHLYFYWYRQILGQKVEFLVSFYNNEISEKSEIFDDQFSVERPDGSNFTLKIRSTKLEDSAMYFCASSEGLGLGEGEQYFGPGTRLTVT.

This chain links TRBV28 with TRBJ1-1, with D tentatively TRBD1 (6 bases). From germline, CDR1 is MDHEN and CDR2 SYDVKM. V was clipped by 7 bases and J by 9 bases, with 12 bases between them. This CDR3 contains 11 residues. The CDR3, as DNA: TGTGCCAGCACCCTGGGGGCCCAAGCTTTCTTT. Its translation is CASTLGAQAFF.

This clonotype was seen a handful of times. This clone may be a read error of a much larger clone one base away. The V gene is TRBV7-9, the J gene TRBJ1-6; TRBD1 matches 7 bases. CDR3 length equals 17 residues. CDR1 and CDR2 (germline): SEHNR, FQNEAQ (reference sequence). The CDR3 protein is CGSSQPTGTPYNSPLHF. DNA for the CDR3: TGTGGCAGCAGCCAGCCGACAGGGACACCCTATAATTCACCCCTCCACTTT. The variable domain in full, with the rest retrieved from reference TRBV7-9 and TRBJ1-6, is DTGVSQNPRHKITKRGQNVTFRCDPISEHNRLYWYRQTLGQGPEFLTYFQNEAQLEKSRLLSDRFSAERPKGSFSTLEIQRTEQGDSAMYLCGSSQPTGTPYNSPLHFGNGTRLTVT.

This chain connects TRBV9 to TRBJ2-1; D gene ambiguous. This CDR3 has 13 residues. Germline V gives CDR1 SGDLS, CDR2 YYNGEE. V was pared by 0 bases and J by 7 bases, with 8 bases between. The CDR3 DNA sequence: TGTGCCAGCAGCGTAGGTAGTCTGAATGAGCAGTTCTTC. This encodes CASSVGSLNEQFF.

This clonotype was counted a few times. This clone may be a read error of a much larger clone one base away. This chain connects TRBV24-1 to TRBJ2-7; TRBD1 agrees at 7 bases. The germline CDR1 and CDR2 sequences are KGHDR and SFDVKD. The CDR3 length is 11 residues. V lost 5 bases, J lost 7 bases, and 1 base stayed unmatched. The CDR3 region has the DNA TGTGCCACCAGTGGACAGGGAGAGCAGTACTTC. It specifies CATSGQGEQYF.

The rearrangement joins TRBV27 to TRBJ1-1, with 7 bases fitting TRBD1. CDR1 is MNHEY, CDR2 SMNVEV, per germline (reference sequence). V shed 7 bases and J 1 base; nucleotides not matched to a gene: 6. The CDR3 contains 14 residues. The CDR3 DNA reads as TGTGCCAGCACCCGGGACAGAAGGAACACTGAAGCTTTCTTT. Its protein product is CASTRDRRNTEAFF.

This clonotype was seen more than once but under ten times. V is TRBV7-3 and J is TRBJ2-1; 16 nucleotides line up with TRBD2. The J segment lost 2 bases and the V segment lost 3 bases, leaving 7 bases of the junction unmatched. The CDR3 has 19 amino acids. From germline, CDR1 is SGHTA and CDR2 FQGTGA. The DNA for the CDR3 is TGTGCCAGCAGCTTGTTCGGGACTAGCGGGGGGGGTCCCTACAATGAGCAGTTCTTC. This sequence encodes CASSLFGTSGGGPYNEQFF.